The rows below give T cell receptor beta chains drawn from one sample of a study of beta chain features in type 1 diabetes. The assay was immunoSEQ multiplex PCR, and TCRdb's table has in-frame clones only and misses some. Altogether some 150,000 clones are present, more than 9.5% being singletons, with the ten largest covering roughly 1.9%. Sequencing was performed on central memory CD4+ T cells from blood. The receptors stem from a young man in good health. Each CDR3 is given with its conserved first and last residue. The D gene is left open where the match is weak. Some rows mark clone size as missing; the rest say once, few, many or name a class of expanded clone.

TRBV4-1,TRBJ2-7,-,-,CASSSRPGGTKYSYEQYF,TGCGCCAGCAGCTCGAGGCCAGGGGGGACAAAATACTCCTACGAGCAGTACTTC
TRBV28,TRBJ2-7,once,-,CASSPWALYEQYF,TGTGCCAGCAGCCCTTGGGCCCTCTACGAGCAGTACTTC
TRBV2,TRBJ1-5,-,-,CASSDPGGGGQPQHF,TGTGCCAGCAGCGACCCCGGGGGCGGCGGTCAGCCCCAGCATTTT
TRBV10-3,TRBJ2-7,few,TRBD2,CAISLGLAGVGEQYF,TGTGCCATCAGTCTAGGACTAGCGGGAGTCGGCGAGCAGTACTTC
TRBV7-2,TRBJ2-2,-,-,CASSPSPSGELFF,TGTGCCAGCAGCCCCTCGCCCTCCGGGGAGCTGTTTTTT
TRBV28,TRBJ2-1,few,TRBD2,CASSDLGVAGTEQFF,TGTGCCAGCAGTGACCTGGGGGTAGCGGGTACTGAGCAGTTCTTC
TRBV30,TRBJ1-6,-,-,CAWSLGVYNSPLHF,TGTGCCTGGAGTTTAGGGGTTTATAATTCACCCCTCCACTTT
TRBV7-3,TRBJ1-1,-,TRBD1,CASSSQGANTEAFF,TGTGCCAGCAGCTCACAGGGGGCAAACACTGAAGCTTTCTTT
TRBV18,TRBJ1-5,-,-,CASSPQGGSNQPQHF,TGTGCCAGCTCACCACAGGGGGGGAGCAATCAGCCCCAGCATTTT
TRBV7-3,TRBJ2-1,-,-,CASSEVGASYNEQFF,TGTGCCAGCAGCGAGGTTGGGGCTTCCTACAATGAGCAGTTCTTC
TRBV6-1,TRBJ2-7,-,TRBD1,CASRIGQGYEQYF,TGTGCCAGCAGGATCGGACAGGGCTACGAGCAGTACTTC
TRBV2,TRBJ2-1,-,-,CASSEAGEQFF,TGTGCCAGCAGTGAAGCGGGTGAGCAGTTCTTC
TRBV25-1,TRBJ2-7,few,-,CASSKQGNSYEQYF,TGTGCCAGCAGTAAACAGGGTAATTCCTACGAGCAGTACTTC
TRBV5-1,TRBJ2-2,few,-,CASSLLDGELFF,TGCGCCAGCAGCTTGTTGGACGGGGAGCTGTTTTTT
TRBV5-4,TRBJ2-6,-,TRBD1,CASSPRQGRSGANVLTF,TGTGCCAGCAGCCCGAGACAGGGGAGGTCTGGGGCCAACGTCCTGACTTTC
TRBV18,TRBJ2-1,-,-,CASSPGYRGLVFF,TGTGCCAGCTCACCAGGTTACCGGGGGCTGGTGTTCTTC
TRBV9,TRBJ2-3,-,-,CASSGREGTDTQYF,TGTGCCAGCAGCGGAAGGGAGGGCACAGATACGCAGTATTTT
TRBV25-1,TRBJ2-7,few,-,CASSALQGHEQYF,TGTGCCAGCAGTGCTTTACAGGGCCACGAGCAGTACTTC
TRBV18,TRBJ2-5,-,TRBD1,CASSPRQGTQYF,TGTGCCAGCTCACCCCGACAGGGCACCCAGTACTTC
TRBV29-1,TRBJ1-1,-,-,CSALGHTEAFF,TGCAGCGCCCTCGGCCACACTGAAGCTTTCTTT
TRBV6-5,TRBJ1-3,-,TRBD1,CASSYATGGTGNTIYF,TGTGCCAGCAGTTACGCCACAGGGGGCACTGGAAACACCATATATTTT
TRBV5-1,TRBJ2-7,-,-,CASSLEQLAISYEQYF,TGCGCCAGCAGCTTGGAACAGCTAGCCATCTCCTACGAGCAGTACTTC
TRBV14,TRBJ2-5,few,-,CASSQVSGEETQYF,TGTGCCAGCAGCCAAGTTTCAGGGGAAGAGACCCAGTACTTC
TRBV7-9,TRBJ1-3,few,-,CASSFSLRSGNTIYF,TGTGCCAGCAGCTTCTCGCTCCGCTCTGGAAACACCATATATTTT
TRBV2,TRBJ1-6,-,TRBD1,CASSEWTGTSPLHF,TGTGCCAGCAGTGAATGGACAGGGACCTCACCCCTCCACTTT
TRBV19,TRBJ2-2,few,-,CASSIMGDQLFF,TGTGCCAGTAGTATAATGGGTGACCAGCTGTTTTTT
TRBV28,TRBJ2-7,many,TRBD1,CASSLVTGAFEQYF,TGTGCCAGCAGTTTAGTAACAGGGGCGTTCGAGCAGTACTTC
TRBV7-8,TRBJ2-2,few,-,CASSGTSRNTGELFF,TGTGCCAGCAGTGGGACATCAAGGAACACCGGGGAGCTGTTTTTT
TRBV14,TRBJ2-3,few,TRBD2,CASSQGTSGNTDTQYF,TGTGCCAGCAGCCAAGGGACTAGCGGGAACACAGATACGCAGTATTTT